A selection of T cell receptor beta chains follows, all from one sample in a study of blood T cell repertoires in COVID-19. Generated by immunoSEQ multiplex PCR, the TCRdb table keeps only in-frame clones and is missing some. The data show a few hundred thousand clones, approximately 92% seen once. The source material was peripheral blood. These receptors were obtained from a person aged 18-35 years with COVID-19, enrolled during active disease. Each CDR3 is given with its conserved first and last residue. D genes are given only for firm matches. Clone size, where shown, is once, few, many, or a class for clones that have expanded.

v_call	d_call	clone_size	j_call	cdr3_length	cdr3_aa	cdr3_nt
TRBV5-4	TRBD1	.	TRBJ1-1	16	CASTTPGQGRNTEAFF	TGTGCCAGCACCACCCCGGGACAGGGGCGGAACACTGAAGCTTTCTTT
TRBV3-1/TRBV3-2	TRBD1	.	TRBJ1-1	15	CASSLFDRAGTEAFF	TGTGCCAGCAGCCTCTTCGACAGGGCTGGCACTGAAGCTTTCTTT
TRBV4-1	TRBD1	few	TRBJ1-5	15	CASSALEGASQPQHF	TGCGCCAGCAGCGCCCTGGAGGGGGCTAGTCAGCCCCAGCATTTT
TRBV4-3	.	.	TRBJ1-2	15	CASSQTLQGNRGYTF	TGCGCCAGCAGCCAAACCCTACAGGGTAACAGGGGCTACACCTTC
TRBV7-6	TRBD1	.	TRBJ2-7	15	CASSLGTGSAYEQYF	TGTGCCAGCAGCTTAGGGACAGGGAGTGCCTACGAGCAGTACTTC
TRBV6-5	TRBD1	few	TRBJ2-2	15	CASSYGQADTGELFF	TGTGCCAGCAGTTACGGACAGGCTGACACCGGGGAGCTGTTTTTT
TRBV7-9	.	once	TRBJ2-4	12	CASSLETGIQYF	TGTGCCAGCAGCTTAGAAACGGGCATTCAGTACTTC
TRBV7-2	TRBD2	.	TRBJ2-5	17	CASSRPLAGAIRETQYF	TGTGCCAGCAGCCGTCCCCTAGCGGGAGCAATCCGAGAGACCCAGTACTTC
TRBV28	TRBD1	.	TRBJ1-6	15	CASSLGQGYRSPLHF	TGTGCCAGCAGTTTGGGACAGGGGTATCGTTCACCCCTCCACTTT
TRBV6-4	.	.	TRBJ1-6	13	CASQDSGYSPLHF	TGTGCCAGCCAGGACTCCGGGTATTCACCCCTCCACTTT
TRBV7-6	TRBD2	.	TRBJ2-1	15	CASSLVGGSFNEQFF	TGTGCCAGCAGCTTAGTCGGCGGGAGCTTTAATGAGCAGTTCTTC
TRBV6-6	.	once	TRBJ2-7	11	CASSYRGWEYF	TGTGCCAGCAGTTACAGAGGGTGGGAGTACTTC
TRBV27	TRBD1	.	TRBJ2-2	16	CASSLLGTGGAGELFF	TGTGCCAGCAGTTTATTAGGGACAGGGGGGGCCGGGGAGCTGTTTTTT
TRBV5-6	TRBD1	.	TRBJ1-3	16	CASSSPGTGMGNTIYF	TGTGCCAGCAGCTCCCCCGGGACAGGGATGGGAAACACCATATATTTT
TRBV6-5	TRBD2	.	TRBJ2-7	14	CATQTSGNSYEQYF	TGTGCCACCCAGACTAGCGGTAACTCCTACGAGCAGTACTTC
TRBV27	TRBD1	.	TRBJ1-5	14	CASSLGQDDQPQHF	TGTGCCAGCAGTTTAGGACAGGATGATCAGCCCCAGCATTTT
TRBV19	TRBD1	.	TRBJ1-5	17	CASSTEPGNRGYQPQHF	TGTGCCAGTAGTACCGAACCTGGGAACAGGGGATATCAGCCCCAGCATTTT
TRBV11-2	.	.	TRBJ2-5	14	CASSLLPGWETQYF	TGTGCCAGCAGCTTACTTCCAGGGTGGGAGACCCAGTACTTC
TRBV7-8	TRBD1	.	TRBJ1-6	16	CASSFRDRGMNSPLHF	TGTGCCAGCAGCTTCCGGGACAGGGGGATGAATTCACCCCTCCACTTT
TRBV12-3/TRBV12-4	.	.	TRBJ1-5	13	CASSPGGNQPQHF	TGTGCCAGCAGCCCGGGGGGCAATCAGCCCCAGCATTTT
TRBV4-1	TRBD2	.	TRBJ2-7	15	CASSHLAGEGNEQYF	TGCGCCAGCAGCCACTTAGCGGGAGAGGGGAACGAGCAGTACTTC
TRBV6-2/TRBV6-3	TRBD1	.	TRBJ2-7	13	CASSLGQLYEQYF	TGTGCCAGCAGTCTGGGACAGCTCTACGAGCAGTACTTC
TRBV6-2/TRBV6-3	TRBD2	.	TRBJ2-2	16	CASSPGVAGETGELFF	TGTGCCAGCAGTCCCGGGGTAGCGGGAGAAACCGGGGAGCTGTTTTTT
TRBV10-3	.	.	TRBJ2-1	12	CAISEGRNEQFF	TGTGCCATCAGTGAGGGGAGGAATGAGCAGTTCTTC
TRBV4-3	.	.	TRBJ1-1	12	CASSQDYREAFF	TGCGCCAGCAGCCAAGATTACAGGGAAGCTTTCTTT
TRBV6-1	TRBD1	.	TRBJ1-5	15	CASSEGTGEHQPQHF	TGTGCCAGCAGTGAAGGGACAGGGGAACATCAGCCCCAGCATTTT
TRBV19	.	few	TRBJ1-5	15	CASRPVETGIQPQHF	TGTGCCAGTAGGCCGGTCGAGACAGGCATCCAGCCCCAGCATTTT
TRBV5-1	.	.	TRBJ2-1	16	CASRPGGGSSYNEQFF	TGCGCCAGCAGACCCGGCGGCGGAAGCTCCTACAATGAGCAGTTCTTC
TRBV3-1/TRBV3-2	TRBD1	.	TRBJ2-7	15	CASSPTGTEAYEQYF	TGTGCCAGCAGCCCCACCGGGACAGAAGCCTACGAGCAGTACTTC
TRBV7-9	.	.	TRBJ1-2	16	CASSSGTGGGNYGYTF	TGTGCCAGCAGCTCTGGGACGGGAGGGGGTAACTATGGCTACACCTTC
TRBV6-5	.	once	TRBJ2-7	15	CASSYGSRIHYEQYF	TGTGCCAGCAGTTACGGTAGCCGGATCCACTACGAGCAGTACTTC
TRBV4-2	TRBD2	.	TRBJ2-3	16	CASSQVLAGGDTAQYF	TGTGCCAGCAGCCAAGTACTAGCGGGCGGAGACACCGCGCAGTATTTT
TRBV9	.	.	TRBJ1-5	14	CASSASPGNQPQHF	TGTGCCAGCAGCGCGTCCCCGGGCAATCAGCCCCAGCATTTT
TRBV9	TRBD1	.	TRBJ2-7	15	CASSVGTGNSYEQYF	TGTGCCAGCAGCGTGGGGACAGGGAACTCCTACGAGCAGTACTTC